This paragraph reports one T cell receptor beta chain. Its antigen is currently unknown. The same CDR3 also results from other DNA sequences found in this sample. This record belongs to a study of shared clonotypes between healthy human individuals. Study-level background: CD4 naive and CD4 memory each took three plates per donor, while CD8 naive took two and CD8 memory one.

Overall study findings and caveats: In general, naive subsets displayed greater estimated richness than memory subsets did.

As defined, naive CD8 cells were CD45RO-negative and positively selected for CCR7, with terminally differentiated effector memory CD45RA+ cells excluded. In the source study's methods: ImmunoSEQ output held junction-only sequences without quality scores, so filtering differed. Assay: immunoSEQ multiplex PCR; the TCRdb copy retains only in-frame clones and omits some. That table is the source of V, J and clone size, and D and trimming were worked out from the DNA. This table has 2 million to 2.5 million clones, about 92% appearing once. The CDR3 consists of 14 residues. V was cut by 0 bases and J by 4 bases, with 9 bases left in between. Germline V gene data show CDR1 as SEHNR and CDR2 as FQNEAQ (reference sequence).

Material: naive CD8+ T cells from PBMCs. The receptor's source is a man aged 18 to 30 in good health. Some clones in this sample may be carry-over from other donors' samples. The gene calls are TRBV7-9 and TRBJ1-1, with D uncertain. CDR3 amino acids: CASSLAGFGTEAFF. The CDR3 bases are TGTGCCAGCAGCTTAGCGGGGTTTGGCACTGAAGCTTTCTTT.